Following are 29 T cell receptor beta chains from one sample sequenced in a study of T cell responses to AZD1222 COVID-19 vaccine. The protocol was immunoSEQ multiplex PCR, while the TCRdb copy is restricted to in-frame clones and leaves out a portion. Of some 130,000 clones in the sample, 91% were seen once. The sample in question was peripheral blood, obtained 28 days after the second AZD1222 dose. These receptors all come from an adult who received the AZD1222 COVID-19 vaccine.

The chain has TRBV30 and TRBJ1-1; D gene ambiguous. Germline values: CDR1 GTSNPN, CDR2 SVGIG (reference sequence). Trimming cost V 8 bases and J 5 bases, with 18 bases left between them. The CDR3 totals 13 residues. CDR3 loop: CAGRQFVRTEAFF. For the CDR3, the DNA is TGTGCCGGCAGGCAGTTTGTGCGTACTGAAGCTTTCTTT.

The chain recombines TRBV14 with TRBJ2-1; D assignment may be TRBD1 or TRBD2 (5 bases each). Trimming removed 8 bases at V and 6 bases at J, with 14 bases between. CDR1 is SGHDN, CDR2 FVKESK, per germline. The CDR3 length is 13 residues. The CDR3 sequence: CASGWGSGNEQFF. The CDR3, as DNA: TGTGCCAGCGGTTGGGGGTCCGGCAATGAGCAGTTCTTC.

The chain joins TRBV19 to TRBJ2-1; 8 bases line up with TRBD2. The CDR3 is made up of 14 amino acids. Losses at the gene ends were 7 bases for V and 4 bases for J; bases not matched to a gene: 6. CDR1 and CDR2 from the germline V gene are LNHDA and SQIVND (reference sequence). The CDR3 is CASNSGTDYNEQFF. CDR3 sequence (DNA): TGTGCCAGTAATAGCGGGACTGATTACAATGAGCAGTTCTTC.

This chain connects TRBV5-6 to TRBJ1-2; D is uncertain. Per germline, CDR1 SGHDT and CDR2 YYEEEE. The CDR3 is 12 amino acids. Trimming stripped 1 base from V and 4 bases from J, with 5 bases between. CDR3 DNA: TGTGCCAGCAGCTTGTACAGCTATGGCTACACCTTC. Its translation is CASSLYSYGYTF. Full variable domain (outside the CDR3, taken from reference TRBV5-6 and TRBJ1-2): DAGVTQSPTHLIKTRGQQVTLRCSPKSGHDTVSWYQQALGQGPQFIFQYYEEEERQRGNFPDRFSGHQFPNYSSELNVNALLLGDSALYLCASSLYSYGYTFGSGTRLTVV.

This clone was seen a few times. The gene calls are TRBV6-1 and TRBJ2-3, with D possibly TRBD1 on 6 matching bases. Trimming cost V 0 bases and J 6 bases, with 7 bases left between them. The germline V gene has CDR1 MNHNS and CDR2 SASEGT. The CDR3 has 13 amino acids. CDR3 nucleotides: TGTGCCAGCAGTGAAGCCAGGGGTGATACGCAGTATTTT. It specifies CASSEARGDTQYF.

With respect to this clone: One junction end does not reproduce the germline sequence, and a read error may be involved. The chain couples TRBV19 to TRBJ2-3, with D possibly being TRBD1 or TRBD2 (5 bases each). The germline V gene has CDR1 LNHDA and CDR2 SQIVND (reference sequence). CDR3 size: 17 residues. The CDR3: CASSIGEDYSSTGTQYF. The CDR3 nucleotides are TGTGCCAGTAGTATAGGTGAGGATTACTCTAGCACAGGTACGCAGTATTTT.

The DNA for the CDR3 is TGTGCCAGCAGCCAAGGACTGAGCACAGATACGCAGTATTTT. This sequence encodes CASSQGLSTDTQYF. The chain has TRBV3-1 (or the pseudogene TRBV3-2) and TRBJ2-3, with unresolved D. This CDR3 contains 14 residues. The germline V gene encodes CDR1 LGHDT and CDR2 YNNKEL (reference sequence). Trimming took off 1 base at V and 0 bases at J, with 5 bases between the two ends.

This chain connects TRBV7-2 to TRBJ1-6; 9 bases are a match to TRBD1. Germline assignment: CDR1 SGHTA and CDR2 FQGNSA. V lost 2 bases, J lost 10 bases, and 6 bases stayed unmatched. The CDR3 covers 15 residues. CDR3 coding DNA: TGTGCCAGCAGCTTATCGGGACAGGGTAGATCACCCCTCCACTTT. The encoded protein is CASSLSGQGRSPLHF.

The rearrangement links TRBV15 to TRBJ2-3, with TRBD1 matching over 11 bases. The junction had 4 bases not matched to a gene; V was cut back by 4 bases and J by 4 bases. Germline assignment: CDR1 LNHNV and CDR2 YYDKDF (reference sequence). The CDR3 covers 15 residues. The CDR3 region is CATSTRTGGADTQYF. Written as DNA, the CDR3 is TGTGCCACCAGCACTCGGACAGGGGGCGCAGATACGCAGTATTTT.

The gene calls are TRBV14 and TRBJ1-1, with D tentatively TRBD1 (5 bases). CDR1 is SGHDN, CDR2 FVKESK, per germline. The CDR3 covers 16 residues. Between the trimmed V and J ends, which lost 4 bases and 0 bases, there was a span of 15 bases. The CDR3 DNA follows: TGTGCCAGCAGCCTATACTTGCGGGGCCTGAACACTGAAGCTTTCTTT. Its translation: CASSLYLRGLNTEAFF.

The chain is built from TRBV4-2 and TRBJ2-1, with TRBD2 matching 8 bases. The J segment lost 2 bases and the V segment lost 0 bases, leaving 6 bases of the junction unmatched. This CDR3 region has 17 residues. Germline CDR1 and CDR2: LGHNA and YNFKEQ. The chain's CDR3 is CASSQDRGGEAYNEQFF. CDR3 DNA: TGTGCCAGCAGCCAAGACCGGGGGGGCGAGGCCTACAATGAGCAGTTCTTC.

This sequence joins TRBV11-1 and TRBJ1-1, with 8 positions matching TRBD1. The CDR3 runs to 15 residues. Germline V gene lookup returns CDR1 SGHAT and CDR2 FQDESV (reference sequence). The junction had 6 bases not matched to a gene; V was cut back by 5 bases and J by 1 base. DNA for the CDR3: TGTGCCAGCAGCCCCGGGACAGGAACGAACACTGAAGCTTTCTTT. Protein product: CASSPGTGTNTEAFF.

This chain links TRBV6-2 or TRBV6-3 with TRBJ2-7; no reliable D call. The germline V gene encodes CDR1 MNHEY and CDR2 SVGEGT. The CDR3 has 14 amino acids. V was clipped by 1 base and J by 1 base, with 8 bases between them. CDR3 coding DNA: TGTGCCAGCAGTTACTATCCAGGTTCCTACGAGCAGTACGTC. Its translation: CASSYYPGSYEQYV.

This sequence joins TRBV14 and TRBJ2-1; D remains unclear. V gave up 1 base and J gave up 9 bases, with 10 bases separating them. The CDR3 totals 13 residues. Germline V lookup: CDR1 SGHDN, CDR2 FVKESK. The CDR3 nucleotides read TGTGCCAGCAGCCAAGCGGAGAGGTTTGAGCAGTTCTTC. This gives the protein CASSQAERFEQFF.

CDR3 bases: TGTGCCAGCTCACCGGGACTCGGGACTGATACGCAGTATTTT. This codes for CASSPGLGTDTQYF. V and J are TRBV18 and TRBJ2-3; the D gene is possibly TRBD2 (6 bases). Germline CDR1 is KGHSH and CDR2 is LQKENI. This CDR3 comprises 14 residues. The ends were cut back, 3 bases at V and 6 bases at J, with 13 bases in the middle.

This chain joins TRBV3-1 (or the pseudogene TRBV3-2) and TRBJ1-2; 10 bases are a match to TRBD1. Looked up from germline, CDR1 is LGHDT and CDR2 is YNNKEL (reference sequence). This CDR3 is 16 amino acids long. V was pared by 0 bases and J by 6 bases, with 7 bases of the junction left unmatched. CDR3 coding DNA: TGTGCCAGCAGCCAAGATGCCGGGACAGGGGCTCATGGCTACACCTTC. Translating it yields CASSQDAGTGAHGYTF.

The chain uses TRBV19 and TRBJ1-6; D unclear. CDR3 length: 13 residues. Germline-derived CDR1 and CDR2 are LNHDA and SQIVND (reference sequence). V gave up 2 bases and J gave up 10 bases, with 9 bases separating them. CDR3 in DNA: TGTGCCAGTAGTATAAGTCCCTACTCACCCCTCCACTTT. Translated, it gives CASSISPYSPLHF.

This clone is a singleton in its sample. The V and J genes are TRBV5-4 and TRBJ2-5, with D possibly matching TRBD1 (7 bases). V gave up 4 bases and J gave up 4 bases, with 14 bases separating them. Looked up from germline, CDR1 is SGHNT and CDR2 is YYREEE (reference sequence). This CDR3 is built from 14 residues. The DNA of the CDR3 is TGTGCCAGCAGCGCGGGACAGCCGGGAGAGACCCAGTACTTC. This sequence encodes CASSAGQPGETQYF. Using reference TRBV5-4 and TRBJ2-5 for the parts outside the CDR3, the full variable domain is ETGVTQSPTHLIKTRGQQVTLRCSSQSGHNTVSWYQQALGQGPQFIFQYYREEENGRGNFPPRFSGLQFPNYSSELNVNALELDDSALYLCASSAGQPGETQYFGPGTRLLVL.

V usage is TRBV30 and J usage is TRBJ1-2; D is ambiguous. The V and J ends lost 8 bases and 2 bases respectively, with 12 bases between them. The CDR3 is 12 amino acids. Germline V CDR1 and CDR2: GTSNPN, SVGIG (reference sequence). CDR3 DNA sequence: TGTGCCGCGCCTACTAAAAACTATGGCTACACCTTC. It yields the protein CAAPTKNYGYTF.

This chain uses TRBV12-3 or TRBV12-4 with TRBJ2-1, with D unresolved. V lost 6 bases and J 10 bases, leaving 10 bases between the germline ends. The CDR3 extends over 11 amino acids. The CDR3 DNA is TGTGCCAGCAGCCGACTGGACGAGCAGTTCTTC. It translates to CASSRLDEQFF.

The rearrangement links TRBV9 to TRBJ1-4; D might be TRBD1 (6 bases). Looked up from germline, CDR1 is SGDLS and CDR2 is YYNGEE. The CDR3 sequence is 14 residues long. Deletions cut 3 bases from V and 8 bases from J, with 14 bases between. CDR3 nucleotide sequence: TGTGCCAGCAGCGCCAACACAGGGTCCGAAAAACTGTTTTTT. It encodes CASSANTGSEKLFF.

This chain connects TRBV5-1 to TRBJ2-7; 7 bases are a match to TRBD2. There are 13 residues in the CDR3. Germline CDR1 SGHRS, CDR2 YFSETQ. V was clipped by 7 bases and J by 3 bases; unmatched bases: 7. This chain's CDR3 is CASGAGGNYEQYF. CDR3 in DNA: TGCGCCAGCGGTGCCGGGGGGAACTACGAGCAGTACTTC.

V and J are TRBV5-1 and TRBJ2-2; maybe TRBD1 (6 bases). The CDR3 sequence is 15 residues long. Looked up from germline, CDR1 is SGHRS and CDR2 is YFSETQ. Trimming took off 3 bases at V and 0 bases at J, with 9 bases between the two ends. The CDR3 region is CASSSGTPNTGELFF. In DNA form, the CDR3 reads TGCGCCAGCAGCTCCGGGACACCGAACACCGGGGAGCTGTTTTTT.

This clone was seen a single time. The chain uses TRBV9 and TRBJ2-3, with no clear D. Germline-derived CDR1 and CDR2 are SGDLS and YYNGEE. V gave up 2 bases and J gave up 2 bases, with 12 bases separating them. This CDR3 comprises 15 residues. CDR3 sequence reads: CASSVVGDYTDTQYF. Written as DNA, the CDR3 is TGTGCCAGCAGCGTGGTGGGCGATTACACAGATACGCAGTATTTT.

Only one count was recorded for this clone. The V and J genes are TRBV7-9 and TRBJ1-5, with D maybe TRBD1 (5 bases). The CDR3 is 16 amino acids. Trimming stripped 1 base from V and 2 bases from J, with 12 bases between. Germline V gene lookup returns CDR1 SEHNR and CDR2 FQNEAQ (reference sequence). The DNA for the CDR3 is TGTGCCAGCAGCTTAGGGTTGGACAAGGGCAATCAGCCCCAGCATTTT. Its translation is CASSLGLDKGNQPQHF.

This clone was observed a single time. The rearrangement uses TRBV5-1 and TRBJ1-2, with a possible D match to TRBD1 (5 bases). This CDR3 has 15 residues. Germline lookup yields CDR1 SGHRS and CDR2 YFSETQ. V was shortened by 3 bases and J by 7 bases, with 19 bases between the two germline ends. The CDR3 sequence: CASSYEVGTAAGYTF. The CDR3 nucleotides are TGCGCCAGCAGCTATGAGGTCGGGACGGCCGCTGGCTACACCTTC.

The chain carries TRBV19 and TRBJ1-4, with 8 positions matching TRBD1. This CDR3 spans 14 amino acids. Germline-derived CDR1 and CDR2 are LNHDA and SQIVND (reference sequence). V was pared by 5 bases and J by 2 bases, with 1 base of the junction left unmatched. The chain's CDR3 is CASSRTGTNEKLFF. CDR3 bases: TGTGCCAGTAGTCGGACAGGGACTAATGAAAAACTGTTTTTT.

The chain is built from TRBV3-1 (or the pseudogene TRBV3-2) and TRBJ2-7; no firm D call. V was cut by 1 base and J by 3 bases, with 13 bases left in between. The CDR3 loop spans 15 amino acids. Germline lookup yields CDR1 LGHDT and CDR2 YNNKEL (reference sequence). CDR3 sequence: CASSQGPRSLYEQYF. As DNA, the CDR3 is TGTGCCAGCAGCCAAGGGCCCCGATCCCTCTACGAGCAGTACTTC.

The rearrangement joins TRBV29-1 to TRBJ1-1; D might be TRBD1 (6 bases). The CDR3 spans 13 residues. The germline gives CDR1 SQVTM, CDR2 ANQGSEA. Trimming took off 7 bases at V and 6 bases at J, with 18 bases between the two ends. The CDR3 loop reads CSALRGGGAEAFF. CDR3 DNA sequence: TGCAGCGCCCTAAGGGGAGGGGGGGCTGAAGCTTTCTTT.